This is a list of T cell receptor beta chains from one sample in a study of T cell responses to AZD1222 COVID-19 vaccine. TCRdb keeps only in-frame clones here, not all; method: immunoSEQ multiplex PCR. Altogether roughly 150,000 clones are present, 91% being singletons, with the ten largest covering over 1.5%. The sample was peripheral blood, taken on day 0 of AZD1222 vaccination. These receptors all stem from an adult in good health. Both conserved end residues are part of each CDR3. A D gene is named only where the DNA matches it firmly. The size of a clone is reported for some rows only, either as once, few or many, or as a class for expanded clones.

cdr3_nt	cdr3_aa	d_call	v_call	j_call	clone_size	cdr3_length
TGTGCCAGCAGCTCCCTCCCAGCGGGGGGGTCCTACGAGCAGTACTTC	CASSSLPAGGSYEQYF	TRBD2	TRBV7-8	TRBJ2-7	-	16
TGTGCCAGTAGTATGCGGTCTGCCCGCCTTAACACTGAAGCTTTCTTT	CASSMRSARLNTEAFF	-	TRBV19	TRBJ1-1	-	16
TGCAGCGTTGAAGGCACCTCCTACGAGCAGTACTTC	CSVEGTSYEQYF	-	TRBV29-1	TRBJ2-7	few	12
TGTGCCAGCAGTTATATTGCAGGACAGAACACTGAAGCTTTCTTT	CASSYIAGQNTEAFF	-	TRBV6-2/TRBV6-3	TRBJ1-1	-	15
TGTGCCAGTAGTACCAACAACAGGGTCGGGAATCAGCCCCAGCATTTT	CASSTNNRVGNQPQHF	-	TRBV19	TRBJ1-5	-	16
TGTGCCAGCAGCTTTACCGGGACAGGGCCGTCTCAGCCCCAGCATTTT	CASSFTGTGPSQPQHF	TRBD1	TRBV7-2	TRBJ1-5	few	16
TGTGCCAGCACCCAAGGGACTAGCTTCACAGATACGCAGTATTTT	CASTQGTSFTDTQYF	TRBD2	TRBV6-5	TRBJ2-3	-	15
TGTGCCAGCTCCCCGAATCCCCTCTCTGGAAACACCATATATTTT	CASSPNPLSGNTIYF	-	TRBV18	TRBJ1-3	-	15
TGTGCCTGGACAGGGGGCTTTGGAAACACCATATATTTT	CAWTGGFGNTIYF	TRBD1	TRBV30	TRBJ1-3	-	13
TGTGCCAGTAGTATAGATCGAGGGACGGATTCTATCCCCCAGCATTTT	CASSIDRGTDSIPQHF	-	TRBV19	TRBJ1-5	-	16